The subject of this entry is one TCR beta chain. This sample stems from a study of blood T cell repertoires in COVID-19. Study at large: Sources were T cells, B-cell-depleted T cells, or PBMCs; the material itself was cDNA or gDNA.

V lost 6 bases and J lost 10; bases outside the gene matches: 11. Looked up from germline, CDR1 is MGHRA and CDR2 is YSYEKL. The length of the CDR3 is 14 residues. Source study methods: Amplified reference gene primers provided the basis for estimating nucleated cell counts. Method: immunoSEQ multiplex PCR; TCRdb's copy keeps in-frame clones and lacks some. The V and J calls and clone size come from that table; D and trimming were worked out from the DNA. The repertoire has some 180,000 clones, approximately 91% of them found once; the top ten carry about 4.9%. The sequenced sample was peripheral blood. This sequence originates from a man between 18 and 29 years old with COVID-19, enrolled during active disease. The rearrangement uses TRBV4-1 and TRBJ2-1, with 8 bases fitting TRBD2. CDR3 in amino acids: CASRNSNPGGEQFF. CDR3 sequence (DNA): TGCGCCAGCAGGAACTCTAACCCGGGGGGGGAGCAGTTCTTC.